These 12 T cell receptor beta chains originate from one sample sequenced in a study of graft-versus-host responses after intestinal transplantation. Sequencing used immunoSEQ multiplex PCR; TCRdb keeps in-frame clones, though not all of them. The sample shows about 41,000 clones, about 95% of them seen only once. Antigens for these TCRs are unknown. The specimen comprised unstimulated CD8+ T cells sorted from spleen or lymph node cells, sampled before transplant. The receptors were sampled from a human donor who was the organ donor for an intestinal transplant.

The chain couples TRBV4-1 to TRBJ1-1; D ambiguous. The CDR3 is made up of 14 amino acids. The V and J ends lost 3 bases and 0 bases respectively, with 8 bases between them. Germline V gene data show CDR1 as MGHRA and CDR2 as YSYEKL. This chain's CDR3 is CASSHWEMNTEAFF. The CDR3 nucleotides are TGCGCCAGCAGCCATTGGGAGATGAACACTGAAGCTTTCTTT.

The genes are TRBV20-1 and TRBJ2-5; D gene ambiguous. V was pared by 5 bases and J by 2 bases, with 6 bases between. Germline assignment: CDR1 DFQATT and CDR2 SNEGSKA (reference sequence). This CDR3 is built from 11 residues. CDR3 amino acids: CSAGVQETQYF. CDR3 nucleotide sequence: TGCAGTGCTGGGGTTCAAGAGACCCAGTACTTC.

The CDR3 nucleotides are TGTGCCAGCAGCGTAGCTTCCGCCTCCGAGCAGTACTTC. Translation gives CASSVASASEQYF. The chain is built from TRBV9 and TRBJ2-7, with D uncertain. This CDR3 contains 13 residues. Germline V gene sequence: CDR1 SGDLS, CDR2 YYNGEE. Trimming removed 0 bases at V and 6 bases at J, with 10 bases between.

This clone was recorded once. The chain couples TRBV6-5 to TRBJ2-7, with TRBD1 identical over 11 bases. The CDR3 extends over 14 amino acids. The germline V gene encodes CDR1 MNHEY and CDR2 SVGAGI. The V and J ends lost 5 bases and 7 bases, in that order; junction bases with no gene match: 7. The chain's CDR3 is CASSTSGQGGEQYF. In nucleotides, the CDR3 is TGTGCCAGCAGTACCTCGGGACAGGGGGGTGAGCAGTACTTC.

As to this clone: At one boundary the junction diverges from the germline segment, which might be a read error. The chain couples TRBV6-5 to TRBJ2-1, with D perhaps matching TRBD1 (5 bases). The CDR3 is made up of 14 amino acids. CDR1 is MNHEY, CDR2 SVGAGI, per germline. The CDR3 sequence: CASSYAGPYNGQFF. As DNA, the CDR3 is TGTGCCAGCAGTTACGCAGGGCCCTACAATGGGCAGTTCTTC.

CDR3 in DNA: TGCGCCAGCAGCTCCGACAGGGCGAACACCGGGGAGCTGTTTTTT. This sequence encodes CASSSDRANTGELFF. The V and J genes are TRBV5-1 and TRBJ2-2; 7 bases map to TRBD1. V lost 3 bases, J lost 0 bases, and 2 bases stayed unmatched. Looked up from germline, CDR1 is SGHRS and CDR2 is YFSETQ. The CDR3 has 15 residues.

The rearrangement links TRBV2 to TRBJ1-6; no definite D call. From germline, CDR1 is SNHLY and CDR2 FYNNEI. V dropped 8 bases and J dropped 4 bases, with 18 bases sitting between them. This CDR3 spans 16 amino acids. The CDR3 sequence is CASWARQKFYNSPLHF. The CDR3 DNA is TGTGCCAGCTGGGCCCGGCAGAAGTTTTATAATTCACCCCTCCACTTT.

CDR3 sequence: CASSLDITDTQYF. The CDR3 coding sequence is TGCGCCAGCAGCTTGGACATCACAGATACGCAGTATTTT. The V gene is TRBV5-1, the J gene TRBJ2-3; D unclear. The length of the CDR3 is 13 residues. The V gene lost 0 bases and the J gene lost 2 bases, with 4 bases spanning the gap. Germline V lookup: CDR1 SGHRS, CDR2 YFSETQ.

V gene TRBV6-5 combines with J gene TRBJ1-2; D is uncertain. This CDR3 comprises 14 residues. CDR1 and CDR2 from the germline V gene are MNHEY and SVGAGI. The V end was cut by 5 bases, the J end by 4 bases, with 14 bases between. The CDR3 DNA follows: TGTGCCAGCAGTGAAGAGGTGGGTGGCTATGGCTACACCTTC. It is translated as CASSEEVGGYGYTF.

The V and J genes are TRBV4-1 and TRBJ1-5; no reliable D call. The CDR3 loop spans 14 amino acids. With 1 base removed from V and 0 bases from J, the gap between germline ends came to 4 bases. Germline lookup yields CDR1 MGHRA and CDR2 YSYEKL. The chain's CDR3 is CASSQGDSNQPQHF. For the CDR3, the DNA is TGCGCCAGCAGCCAAGGAGATAGCAATCAGCCCCAGCATTTT.

The J gene is TRBJ2-7, the V gene TRBV7-9, with TRBD1 as a possible D gene (6 bases). Germline CDR1 reads SEHNR; CDR2 reads FQNEAQ (reference sequence). V lost 4 bases and J 0 bases, leaving 10 bases between the germline ends. The CDR3 totals 14 residues. CDR3 in DNA: TGTGCCAGCAGCTCGCCAGGGGTCTCCTACGAGCAGTACTTC. Translation: CASSSPGVSYEQYF. Using reference TRBV7-9 and TRBJ2-7 for the parts outside the CDR3, the full variable domain is DTGVSQNPRHKITKRGQNVTFRCDPISEHNRLYWYRQTLGQGPEFLTYFQNEAQLEKSRLLSDRFSAERPKGSFSTLEIQRTEQGDSAMYLCASSSPGVSYEQYFGPGTRLTVT.

The chain combines TRBV4-2 with TRBJ2-7; tentative D call: TRBD1 (6 bases). Germline CDR1 is LGHNA and CDR2 is YNFKEQ. The ends were cut back, 4 bases at V and 4 bases at J, with 14 bases in the middle. The CDR3 is 14 amino acids. CDR3 DNA: TGTGCCAGCAGCCCCAGGGGCCAGGGGTACGAGCAGTACTTC. Translating gives CASSPRGQGYEQYF.